One and the same sample provided the 5 T cell receptor beta chains below, sequenced in a study of T cell responses to AZD1222 COVID-19 vaccine. Sequenced by immunoSEQ multiplex PCR; TCRdb stores in-frame clones only, minus some. Here the sample spans 140,000 to 150,000 clones, about 89% being singletons. This material consisted of peripheral blood, taken on day 0 of MenACWY control vaccination. The receptors were sampled from an adult in good health.

V and J are TRBV11-2 and TRBJ1-4; D is unclear. This CDR3 has 16 amino acids. V lost 0 bases and J lost 0, with 8 bases in between. CDR1 and CDR2 (germline): SGHAT, FQNNGV. The CDR3 protein is CASSLDLGSTNEKLFF. DNA of the CDR3: TGTGCCAGCAGCTTAGATTTAGGGTCAACTAATGAAAAACTGTTTTTT.

The chain uses TRBV6-5 and TRBJ1-3, with 7 nucleotides matching TRBD1. There are 15 residues in the CDR3. Germline CDR1 is MNHEY and CDR2 is SVGAGI. The trim removed 7 bases at V and 2 bases at J, leaving 8 bases unmatched. The CDR3 is CASTTFGQAGNTIYF. CDR3 sequence (DNA): TGTGCCAGCACCACCTTTGGACAGGCTGGAAACACCATATATTTT.

V gene TRBV27 combines with J gene TRBJ1-1, with D uncertain. V lost 5 bases, J lost 0 bases, and 13 bases lay in between. Germline V gene sequence: CDR1 MNHEY, CDR2 SMNVEV (reference sequence). The CDR3 is 15 residues long. CDR3 coding DNA: TGTGCCAGCAGTCCCCAGGCTGGGTTGAACACTGAAGCTTTCTTT. Its translation is CASSPQAGLNTEAFF.

The J gene is TRBJ1-1, the V gene TRBV7-9; no clear D. The ends were cut back, 5 bases at V and 1 base at J, with 11 bases in the middle. From germline, CDR1 is SEHNR and CDR2 FQNEAQ (reference sequence). The CDR3 extends over 14 amino acids. CDR3 sequence reads: CASSPGPQNTEAFF. DNA for the CDR3: TGTGCCAGCAGCCCCGGGCCCCAGAACACTGAAGCTTTCTTT.

The chain uses TRBV7-2 and TRBJ2-2; 8 bases are shared with TRBD2. CDR1 SGHTA and CDR2 FQGNSA come from the germline V gene. The CDR3 has 16 residues. The V and J ends lost 1 base and 0 bases, in that order; junction bases with no gene match: 1. The DNA for the CDR3 is TGTGCCAGCAGCTTAGGTAGCGGGGCGAACACCGGGGAGCTGTTTTTT. This encodes CASSLGSGANTGELFF. The full variable domain, completed using reference TRBV7-2 and TRBJ2-2, is GAGVSQSPSNKVTEKGKDVELRCDPISGHTALYWYRQSLGQGLEFLIYFQGNSAPDKSGLPSDRFSAERTGGSVSTLTIQRTQQEDSAVYLCASSLGSGANTGELFFGEGSRLTVL.